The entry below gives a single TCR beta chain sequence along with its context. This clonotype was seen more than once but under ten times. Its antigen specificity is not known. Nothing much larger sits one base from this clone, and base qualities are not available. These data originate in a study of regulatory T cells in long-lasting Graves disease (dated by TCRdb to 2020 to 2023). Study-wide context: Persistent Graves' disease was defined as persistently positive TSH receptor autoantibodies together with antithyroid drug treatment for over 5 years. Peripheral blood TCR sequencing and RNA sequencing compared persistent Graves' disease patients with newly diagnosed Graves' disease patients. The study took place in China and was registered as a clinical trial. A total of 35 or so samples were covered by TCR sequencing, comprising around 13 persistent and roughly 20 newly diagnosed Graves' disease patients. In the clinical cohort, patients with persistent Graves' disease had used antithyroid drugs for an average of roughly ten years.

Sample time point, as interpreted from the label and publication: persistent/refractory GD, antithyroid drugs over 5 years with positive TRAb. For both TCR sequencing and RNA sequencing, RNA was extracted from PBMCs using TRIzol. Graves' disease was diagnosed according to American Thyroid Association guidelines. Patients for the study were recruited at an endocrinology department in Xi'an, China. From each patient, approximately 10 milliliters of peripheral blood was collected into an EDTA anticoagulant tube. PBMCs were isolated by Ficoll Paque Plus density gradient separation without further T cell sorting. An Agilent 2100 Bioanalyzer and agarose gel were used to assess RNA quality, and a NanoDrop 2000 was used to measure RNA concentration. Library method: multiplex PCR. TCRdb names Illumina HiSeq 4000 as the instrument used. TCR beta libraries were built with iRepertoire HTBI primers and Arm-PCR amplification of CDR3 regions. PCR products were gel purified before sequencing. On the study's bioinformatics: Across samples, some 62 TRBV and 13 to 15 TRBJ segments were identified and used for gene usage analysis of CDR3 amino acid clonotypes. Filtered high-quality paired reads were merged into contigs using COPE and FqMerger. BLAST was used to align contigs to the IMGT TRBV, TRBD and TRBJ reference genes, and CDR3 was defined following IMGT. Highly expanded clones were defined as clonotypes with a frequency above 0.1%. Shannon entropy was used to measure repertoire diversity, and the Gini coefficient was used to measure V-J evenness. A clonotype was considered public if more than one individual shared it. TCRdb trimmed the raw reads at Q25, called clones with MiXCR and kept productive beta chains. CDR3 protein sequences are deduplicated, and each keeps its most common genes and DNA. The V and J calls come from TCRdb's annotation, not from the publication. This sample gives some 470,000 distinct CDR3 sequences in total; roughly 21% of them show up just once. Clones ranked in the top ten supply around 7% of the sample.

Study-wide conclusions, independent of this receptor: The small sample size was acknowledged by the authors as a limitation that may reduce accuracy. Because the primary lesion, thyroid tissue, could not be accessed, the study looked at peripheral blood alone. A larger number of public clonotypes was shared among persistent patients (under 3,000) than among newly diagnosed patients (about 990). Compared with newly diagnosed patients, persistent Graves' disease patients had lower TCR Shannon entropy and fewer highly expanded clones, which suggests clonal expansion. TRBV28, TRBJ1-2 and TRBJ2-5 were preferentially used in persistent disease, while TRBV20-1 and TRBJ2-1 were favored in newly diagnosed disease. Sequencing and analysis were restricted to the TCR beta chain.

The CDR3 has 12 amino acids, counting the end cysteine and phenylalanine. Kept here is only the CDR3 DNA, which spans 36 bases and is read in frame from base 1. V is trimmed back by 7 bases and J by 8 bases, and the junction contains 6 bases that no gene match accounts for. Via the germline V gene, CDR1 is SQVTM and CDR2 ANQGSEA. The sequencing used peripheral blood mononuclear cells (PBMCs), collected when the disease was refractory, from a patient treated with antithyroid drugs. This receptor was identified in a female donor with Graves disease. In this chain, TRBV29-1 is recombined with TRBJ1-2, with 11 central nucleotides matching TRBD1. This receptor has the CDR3 CSAGQGARGYTF. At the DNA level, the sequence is TGCAGCGCCGGACAGGGGGCAAGGGGCTACACCTTC.